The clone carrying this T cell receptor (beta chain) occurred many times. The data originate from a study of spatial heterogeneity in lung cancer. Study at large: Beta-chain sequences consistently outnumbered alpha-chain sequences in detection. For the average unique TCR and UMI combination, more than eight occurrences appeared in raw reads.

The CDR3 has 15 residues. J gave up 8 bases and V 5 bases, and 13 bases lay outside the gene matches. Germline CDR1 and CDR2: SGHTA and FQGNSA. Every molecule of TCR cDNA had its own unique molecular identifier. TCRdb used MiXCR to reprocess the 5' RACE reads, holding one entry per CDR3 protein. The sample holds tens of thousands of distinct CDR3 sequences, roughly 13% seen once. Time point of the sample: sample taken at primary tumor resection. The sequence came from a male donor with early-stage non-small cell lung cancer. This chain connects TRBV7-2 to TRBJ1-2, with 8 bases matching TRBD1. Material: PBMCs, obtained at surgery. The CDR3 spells CASSPYPDRGQGYTF. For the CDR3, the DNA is TGTGCCAGCAGCCCTTACCCCGACAGGGGACAAGGCTACACCTTC.